This entry features one T cell receptor beta chain sequence. Its antigen remains unidentified. This entry belongs to a study of shared clonotypes between healthy human individuals. The study's findings and limits: Incomplete sequencing of sorted subsets was indicated by rarefaction despite large depth. The naive CD4 repertoires of a handful of donors were compared, and approximately 5% of clonotypes were shared.

Replicate PCRs for sorted subsets used approximately 220 ng DNA; this equaled about 30,000 T cell genomes. Repertoires were generated with immunoSEQ multiplex PCR, while TCRdb's copy carries only in-frame clones and drops some. The sample shows 740,000 or so clones, 73% of them seen only once. The receptor comes from a woman in her twenties or thirties in good health. The sequenced sample consisted of memory CD4+ T cells sorted from blood. Subset here: CD45RA-negative fraction.

Here the CDR3 DNA reads TGTGCCTGGAGTGTAGGGCCCCAAGCTTTCTTT. Its translation is CAWSVGPQAFF. The chain has TRBV30 and TRBJ1-1, with unresolved D. CDR1 GTSNPN and CDR2 SVGIG come from the germline V gene (reference sequence). V lost 0 bases and J 9 bases, leaving 8 bases between the germline ends. The CDR3 loop spans 11 amino acids. Full variable domain (remainder filled in from reference TRBV30 and TRBJ1-1): SQTIHQWPATLVQPVGSPLSLECTVEGTSNPNLYWYRQAAGRGLQLLFYSVGIGQISSEVPQNLSASRPQDRQFILSSKKLLLSDSGFYLCAWSVGPQAFFGQGTRLTVV.